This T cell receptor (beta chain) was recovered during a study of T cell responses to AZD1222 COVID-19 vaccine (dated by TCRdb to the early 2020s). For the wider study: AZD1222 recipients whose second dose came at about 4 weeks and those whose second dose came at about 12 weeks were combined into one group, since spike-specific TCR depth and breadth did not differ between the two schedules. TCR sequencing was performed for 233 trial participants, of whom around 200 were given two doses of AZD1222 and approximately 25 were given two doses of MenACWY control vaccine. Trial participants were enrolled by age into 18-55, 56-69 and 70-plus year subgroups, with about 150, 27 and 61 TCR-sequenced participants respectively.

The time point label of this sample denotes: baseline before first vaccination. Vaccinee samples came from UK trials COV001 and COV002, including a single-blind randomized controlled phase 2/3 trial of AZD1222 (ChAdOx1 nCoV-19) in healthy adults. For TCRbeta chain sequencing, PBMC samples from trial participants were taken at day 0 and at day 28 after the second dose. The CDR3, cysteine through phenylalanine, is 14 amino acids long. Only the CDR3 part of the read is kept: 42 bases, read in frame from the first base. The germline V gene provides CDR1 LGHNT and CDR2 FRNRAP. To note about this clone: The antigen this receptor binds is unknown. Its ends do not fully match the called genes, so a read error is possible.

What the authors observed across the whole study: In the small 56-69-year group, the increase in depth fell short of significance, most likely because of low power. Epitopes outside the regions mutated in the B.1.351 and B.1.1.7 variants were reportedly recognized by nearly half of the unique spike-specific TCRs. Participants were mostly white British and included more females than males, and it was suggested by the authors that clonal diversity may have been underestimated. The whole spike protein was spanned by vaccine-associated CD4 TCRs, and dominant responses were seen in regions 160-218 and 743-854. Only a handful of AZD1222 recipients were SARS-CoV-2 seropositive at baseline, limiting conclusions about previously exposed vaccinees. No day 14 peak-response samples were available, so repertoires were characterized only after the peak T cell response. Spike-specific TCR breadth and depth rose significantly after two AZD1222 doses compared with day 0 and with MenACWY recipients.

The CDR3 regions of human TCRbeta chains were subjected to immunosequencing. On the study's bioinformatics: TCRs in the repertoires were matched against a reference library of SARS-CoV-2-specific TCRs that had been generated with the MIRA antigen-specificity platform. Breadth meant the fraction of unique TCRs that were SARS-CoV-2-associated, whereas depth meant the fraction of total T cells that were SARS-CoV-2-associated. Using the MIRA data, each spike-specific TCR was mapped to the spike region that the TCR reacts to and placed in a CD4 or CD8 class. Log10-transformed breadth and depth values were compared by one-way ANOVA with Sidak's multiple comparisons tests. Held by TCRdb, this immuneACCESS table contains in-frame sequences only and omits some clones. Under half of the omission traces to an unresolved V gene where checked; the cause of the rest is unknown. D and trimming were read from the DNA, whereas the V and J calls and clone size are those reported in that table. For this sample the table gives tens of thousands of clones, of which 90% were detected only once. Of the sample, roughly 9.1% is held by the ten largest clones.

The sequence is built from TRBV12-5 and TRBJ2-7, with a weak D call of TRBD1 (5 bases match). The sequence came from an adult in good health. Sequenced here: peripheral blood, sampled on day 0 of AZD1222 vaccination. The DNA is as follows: TGTGCTAGCGGTTTAGGTGTCAGGGTAGGTGAGCAGTACTTC. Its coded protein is CASGLGVRVGEQYF.